This T cell receptor (beta chain) emerged from a study of spatial heterogeneity in lung cancer. A unique molecular identifier was attached to every TCR cDNA molecule. TCRdb reprocessed the 5' RACE reads with MiXCR, giving one entry per CDR3 protein. The sample contains 6,000 to 7,500 distinct CDR3 sequences, about 14% of which appear only once. The time point here: sample taken at primary tumor resection. Unsorted whole RNA from tumor, nontumor lung or frozen PBMC underwent sequencing. Germline V gives CDR1 KGHSH, CDR2 LQKENI. The CDR3 length is 14 residues. The V gene lost 6 bases and the J gene lost 2 bases, with 13 bases spanning the gap. This clonotype showed up just a few times. The antigen is unknown. Findings and caveats of the study: How many expanded intratumoral alpha and beta TCRs were present tracked the tumor mutation count, which was a count of nonsynonymous mutations. Ubiquitous and regional nonsynonymous mutations were tracked by counts of ubiquitous and regional expanded TCRs, respectively.

The specimen was lung tumor tissue, collected at surgery. The rearrangement joins TRBV18 to TRBJ2-5; D is uncertain. The receptor's source is a male donor with early-stage non-small cell lung cancer. Written as DNA, the CDR3 is TGTGCCAGCTCCCTGACTGCAACACAAGAGACCCAGTACTTC. It encodes CASSLTATQETQYF.